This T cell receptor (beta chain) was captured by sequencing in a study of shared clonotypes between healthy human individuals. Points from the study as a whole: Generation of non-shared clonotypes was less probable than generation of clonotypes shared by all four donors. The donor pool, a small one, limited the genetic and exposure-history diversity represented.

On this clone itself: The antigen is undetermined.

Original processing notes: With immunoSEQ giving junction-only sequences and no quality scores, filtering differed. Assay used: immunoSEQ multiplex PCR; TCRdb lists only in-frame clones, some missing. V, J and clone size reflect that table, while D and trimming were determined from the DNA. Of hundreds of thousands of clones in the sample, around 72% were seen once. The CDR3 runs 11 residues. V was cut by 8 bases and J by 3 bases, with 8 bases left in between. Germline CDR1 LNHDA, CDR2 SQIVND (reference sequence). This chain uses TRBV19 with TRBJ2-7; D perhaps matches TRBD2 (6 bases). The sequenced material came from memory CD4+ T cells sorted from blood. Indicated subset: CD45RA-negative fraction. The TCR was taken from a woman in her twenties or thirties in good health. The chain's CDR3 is CASGGHYEQYF. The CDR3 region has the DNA TGTGCCAGTGGAGGGCACTACGAGCAGTACTTC.